The clone carrying this T cell receptor (beta chain) has more than one count but fewer than ten. Its cognate antigen is unknown. This sample was included in a study of T cell repertoires in cytomegalovirus infection. As for the study in general: HLA-B-restricted CMV epitopes that are well studied were used alongside recently identified HLA-C-restricted ones. In public TCR beta signatures, there were indications of both CMV infection and matching HLA type. Study observations and caveats: CMV carriers having the relevant HLA were flagged by cumulative public TCR beta family frequency. The ex vivo response showed dominance by HLA-C-restricted CMV-specific TCR beta clonotypes.

TCRdb reanalysed the reads using MiXCR and keeps one entry per CDR3 protein. This table has 650,000 to 900,000 distinct CDR3 sequences, 25% to 30% appearing once. Germline V gene sequence: CDR1 LGHNA, CDR2 YNFKEQ. The CDR3 extends over 13 amino acids. Trimming took 1 base from V and 5 from J, leaving 6 bases between them. This clonotype was sampled from a human donor in good health (CMV status not recorded). Some clones in this sample may be carry-over from other donors' samples. The starting material was cultured CD8+ T cells from PBMCs, obtained from culture after CMV antigen stimulation. V gene TRBV4-2 combines with J gene TRBJ1-5; D not certain. The CDR3 DNA follows: TGTGCCAGCAGCCAAGTGCAGGATCAGCCCCAGCATTTT. Residues: CASSQVQDQPQHF.